The rows below give T cell receptor beta chains drawn from one sample of a study of CD8 T cells in Susac syndrome. A single record per CDR3 protein comes from TCRdb applying MiXCR to the immunoSEQ multiplex PCR reads. The table includes around 200,000 distinct CDR3 sequences, around 93% detected once. The sequencing input was CD8+ T cells from PBMCs. These receptors were taken from a human donor with Susac syndrome. CDR3s include the opening cysteine and the closing phenylalanine or tryptophan. A D gene is named only where the DNA matches it firmly. Clone size is stated in some rows and not others, as once, few, many or a class when expanded.

>.|.|TRBV14|14|TRBJ1-5
CASSQERWNQPQHF
TGTGCCAGCAGCCAGGAAAGATGGAATCAGCCCCAGCATTTT
>.|.|TRBV7-9|15|TRBJ1-1
CASSLDQTRFTEAFF
TGTGCCAGCAGCTTAGATCAGACCCGTTTCACTGAAGCTTTCTTT
>.|.|TRBV7-2|14|TRBJ1-1
CASSLGLGATEAFF
TGTGCCAGCAGCTTAGGGCTCGGGGCCACTGAAGCTTTCTTT
>.|once|TRBV27|14|TRBJ1-2
CASSFSGAGYGYTF
TGTGCCAGCAGTTTTTCCGGGGCGGGCTATGGCTACACCTTC
>.|.|TRBV30|12|TRBJ1-1
CAWTYTNTEAFF
TGTGCCTGGACCTATACGAACACTGAAGCTTTCTTT
>TRBD2|.|TRBV9|15|TRBJ2-7
CASSISSGSSYEQYF
TGTGCCAGCAGCATTAGTAGCGGGAGCTCCTACGAGCAGTACTTC
>TRBD2|.|TRBV4-1|19|TRBJ2-1
CASSQGLAGGLSSYNEQFF
TGCGCCAGCAGCCAAGGACTAGCGGGAGGTCTTAGCTCCTACAATGAGCAGTTCTTC
>TRBD2|.|TRBV5-1|16|TRBJ2-5
CASSTDSSGRVETQYF
TGCGCCAGCAGCACCGACTCTAGCGGGAGGGTGGAGACCCAGTACTTC
>.|once|TRBV19|13|TRBJ2-7
CARTKHGSYEQYF
TGTGCCAGAACCAAGCACGGCTCCTACGAGCAGTACTTC
>.|.|TRBV7-9|14|TRBJ1-5
CASSSVDGNQPQHF
TGTGCCAGCAGCTCAGTCGACGGGAATCAGCCCCAGCATTTT
>.|.|TRBV5-1|12|TRBJ1-2
CASSQDGYGYTF
TGCGCCAGCAGCCAGGACGGCTATGGCTACACCTTC
>.|.|TRBV20-1|13|TRBJ1-2
CSAPTGLDYGYTF
TGCAGTGCTCCAACAGGGTTGGACTATGGCTACACCTTC
>.|.|TRBV7-8|11|TRBJ2-1
CASRQGGEQFF
TGTGCCAGCAGACAGGGAGGTGAGCAGTTCTTC
>.|.|TRBV13|12|TRBJ2-7
CASSLERDEQYF
TGTGCCAGCAGCTTAGAGAGGGACGAGCAGTACTTC
>.|.|TRBV9|15|TRBJ2-1
CASSGSDGSYNEQFF
TGTGCCAGCAGCGGCTCGGACGGATCCTACAATGAGCAGTTCTTC
>.|.|TRBV3-1|14|TRBJ1-2
CASSQEEGGAGYTF
TGTGCCAGCAGCCAAGAGGAGGGGGGCGCTGGCTACACCTTC
>.|.|TRBV6-5|14|TRBJ2-2
CASSYMVNTGELFF
TGTGCCAGCAGTTACATGGTCAACACCGGGGAGCTGTTTTTT
>TRBD1|.|TRBV29-1|13|TRBJ2-5
CSVTRQGGETQYF
TGCAGCGTTACGAGACAGGGGGGGGAGACCCAGTACTTC
>TRBD2|.|TRBV25-1|18|TRBJ2-7
CASSELGPSGSSLDEQYF
TGTGCCAGCAGTGAATTGGGGCCTAGCGGGAGCTCATTGGACGAGCAGTACTTC
>.|.|TRBV6-5|13|TRBJ1-2
CASSSTGDYGYTF
TGTGCCAGCAGTTCCACAGGAGACTATGGCTACACCTTC
>.|.|TRBV14|13|TRBJ2-2
CASSQAHSGELFF
TGTGCCAGCAGCCAAGCACACTCCGGGGAGCTGTTTTTT
>.|.|TRBV4-1|17|TRBJ2-1
CASSQLYSTESYNEQFF
TGCGCCAGCAGCCAATTGTACAGTACGGAGAGCTACAATGAGCAGTTCTTC
>.|.|TRBV21-1|17|TRBJ2-7
CASSKGWTGPSIYEQYF
TGTGCCAGCAGCAAAGGCTGGACAGGGCCGTCTATCTACGAGCAGTACTTC
>.|once|TRBV6-1|16|TRBJ2-6
CASSGMGLSGANVLTF
TGTGCCAGCAGCGGTATGGGTCTATCTGGGGCCAACGTCCTGACTTTC
>.|.|TRBV5-1|15|TRBJ2-1
CASSLSESSYNEQFF
TGCGCCAGCAGCTTGTCCGAAAGCTCCTACAATGAGCAGTTCTTC
>TRBD2|.|TRBV7-9|17|TRBJ2-2
CASSLTSGRYHTGELFF
TGTGCCAGCAGCCTCACTAGCGGGAGATACCACACCGGGGAGCTGTTTTTT
>TRBD2|once|TRBV10-3|14|TRBJ2-2
CAITGGPGAGELFF
TGTGCCATCACGGGAGGGCCTGGTGCCGGGGAGCTGTTTTTT
>.|.|TRBV2|11|TRBJ1-4
CASSPGWELFF
TGTGCCAGCAGCCCAGGTTGGGAACTGTTTTTT
>.|.|TRBV29-1|13|TRBJ1-3
CSATGLSGNTIYF
TGCAGCGCCACAGGGCTCTCTGGAAACACCATATATTTT
>TRBD1|.|TRBV2|14|TRBJ1-1
CASSGTGMNTEAFF
TGTGCCAGCAGTGGGACAGGGATGAACACTGAAGCTTTCTTT
>TRBD2|.|TRBV6-5|15|TRBJ2-3
CASSPLRGGLNTQYF
TGTGCCAGCAGTCCTCTGCGGGGGGGCCTAAATACGCAGTATTTT
>.|.|TRBV20-1|13|TRBJ1-1
CSARGGVGAEAFF
TGCAGTGCTAGAGGGGGGGTGGGGGCTGAAGCTTTCTTT
>.|.|TRBV19|13|TRBJ1-1
CASSIQGLTEAFF
TGTGCCAGTAGTATACAGGGCTTGACTGAAGCTTTCTTT
>TRBD1|.|TRBV5-6|14|TRBJ2-5
CASSFPTGQETQYF
TGTGCCAGCAGCTTCCCGACAGGGCAAGAGACCCAGTACTTC
>.|.|TRBV20-1|14|TRBJ2-7
CSAARLRATYEQYF
TGCAGTGCCGCGAGACTCAGGGCCACCTACGAGCAGTACTTC
>TRBD2|once|TRBV5-6|15|TRBJ2-1
CASSLASGSINEQFF
TGTGCCAGCAGCTTGGCCAGCGGGAGTATAAATGAGCAGTTCTTC
>TRBD1|.|TRBV2|14|TRBJ2-7
CATSDRDRVGEQYF
TGTGCCACCTCCGACAGGGACAGGGTGGGCGAGCAGTACTTC
>.|.|TRBV13|16|TRBJ1-5
CASSLAGTVGNQPQHF
TGTGCCAGCAGCTTAGCTGGAACAGTGGGCAATCAGCCCCAGCATTTT
>.|.|TRBV7-9|12|TRBJ2-1
CASSLAPDEQFF
TGTGCCAGCAGCTTAGCTCCCGATGAGCAGTTCTTC
>TRBD1|.|TRBV5-4|13|TRBJ2-7
CASSGQGVDEQYF
TGTGCCAGCAGCGGACAGGGGGTCGACGAGCAGTACTTC
>.|.|TRBV29-1|13|TRBJ2-1
CSVQELSYNEQFF
TGCAGCGTCCAAGAGTTGTCCTACAATGAGCAGTTCTTC
>TRBD2|few|TRBV28|15|TRBJ2-1
CASSLVTSGYNEQFF
TGTGCCAGCAGTTTGGTAACTAGCGGATACAATGAGCAGTTCTTC
>TRBD1|.|TRBV29-1|12|TRBJ2-7
CSTYRGPDEQYF
TGCAGCACTTACAGGGGTCCCGACGAGCAGTACTTC
>.|.|TRBV7-6|16|TRBJ1-5
CASSLVAGEYNQPQHF
TGTGCCAGCAGCTTAGTGGCCGGAGAGTACAATCAGCCCCAGCATTTT
>TRBD2|.|TRBV9|16|TRBJ2-3
CASSAEATSGTDTQYF
TGTGCCAGCAGCGCCGAAGCCACTAGCGGCACAGATACGCAGTATTTT